This entry describes one T cell receptor beta chain. The target antigen is unknown. This record belongs to a study of T cell repertoires in ileal Crohn's disease. Study summary: Biopsies of inflamed ileum from the surgical specimen form M0 samples.

The assay was immunoSEQ multiplex PCR, and TCRdb's table has in-frame clones only and misses some. In the table there are around 15,000 clones, 80% to 95% of which are singletons. There are 15 residues in the CDR3. Whole-study findings and limits: Mucosal expansions were suggested to be mainly CD8 T cells. Endoscopic recurrence occurred in every patient whose clonality exceeded 26.8%.

Time point reported: inflamed ileum from the surgical specimen. Included were adult ileal or ileocolonic Crohn's patients indicated for ileocolonic resection. The chain combines TRBV21-1 with TRBJ2-5; the listed D gene, TRBD2, was not tested against the DNA. TRBV21-1 is noted as a pseudogene. The TCR comes from an adult with Crohn's disease. The sequencing sample was made of ileal tissue. The CDR3 bases are TGTGCCAGCAGCAACGGGGTTTCGTTTGCAGAGACCCAGTACTTC. Translation: CASSNGVSFAETQYF.